One sample yielded the 11 T cell receptor beta chains listed below, sequenced in a study of T cell changes during pregnancy in multiple sclerosis. Data came from immunoSEQ multiplex PCR; TCRdb stores just in-frame clones and leaves some out. Altogether roughly 90,000 clones are present, approximately 92% being singletons, with the ten largest covering about 4.5%. The source was peripheral blood, collected in the first trimester of pregnancy. All receptors derive from a female donor with multiple sclerosis, enrolled in a pregnancy study.

This clone was picked up one time. This chain connects TRBV7-3 to TRBJ2-7, with D possibly TRBD2 on 6 matching bases. The CDR3 has 12 amino acids. The V end was cut by 4 bases, the J end by 7 bases, with 11 bases between. In germline, CDR1 is SGHTA, CDR2 FQGTGA. CDR3 DNA: TGTGCCAGCAGCTCGTCGACTAGGGAGCAGTACTTC. It translates to CASSSSTREQYF.

This clone occurred once. V and J are TRBV5-1 and TRBJ2-5; 7 positions match TRBD1. Germline CDR1 reads SGHRS; CDR2 reads YFSETQ. The CDR3 is made up of 15 amino acids. V was pared by 4 bases and J by 4 bases, with 10 bases of the junction left unmatched. This CDR3 reads CASSTGEGGPETQYF. The CDR3 nucleotides are TGCGCCAGCAGCACCGGAGAAGGGGGCCCAGAGACCCAGTACTTC.

The rearrangement joins TRBV18 to TRBJ2-5, with 11 bases matching TRBD1. The V segment lost 4 bases and the J segment 2 bases; nucleotides outside the gene matches: 3. CDR1 and CDR2 from the germline V gene are KGHSH and LQKENI. The CDR3 sequence is 15 residues long. The CDR3 reads CASSRDRGRQETQYF. CDR3 nucleotides: TGTGCCAGCTCACGGGACAGGGGGAGGCAAGAGACCCAGTACTTC. The variable domain in full, with the rest retrieved from reference TRBV18 and TRBJ2-5, is NAGVMQNPRHLVRRRGQEARLRCSPMKGHSHVYWYRQLPEEGLKFMVYLQKENIIDESGMPKERFSAEFPKEGPSILRIQQVVRGDSAAYFCASSRDRGRQETQYFGPGTRLLVL.

The rearrangement links TRBV10-3 to TRBJ1-1; D not certain. From germline, CDR1 is ENHRY and CDR2 SYGVKD. Trimming stripped 5 bases from V and 1 base from J, with 5 bases between. The CDR3 sequence is 12 residues long. The CDR3 DNA follows: TGTGCCATCAGTCCCCAGAACACTGAAGCTTTCTTT. Translation gives CAISPQNTEAFF.

The chain has TRBV19 and TRBJ2-3; 12 bases map to TRBD2. Germline V gene lookup returns CDR1 LNHDA and CDR2 SQIVND (reference sequence). The length of the CDR3 is 16 residues. V dropped 6 bases and J dropped 2; count of bases not matched to a gene: 6. CDR3 region: CASSLTSGGATDTQYF. DNA for the CDR3: TGTGCCAGTAGCTTGACTAGCGGGGGAGCCACAGATACGCAGTATTTT.

As DNA, the CDR3 is TGCGCCAGCAGCTGGGACTTCCCAACTAATGAAAAACTGTTTTTT. The encoded protein is CASSWDFPTNEKLFF. The V and J genes are TRBV4-1 and TRBJ1-4; perhaps TRBD1 as D (5 bases). The ends were cut back, 5 bases at V and 0 bases at J, with 10 bases in the middle. Germline V gene sequence: CDR1 MGHRA, CDR2 YSYEKL. There are 15 residues in the CDR3.

The chain uses TRBV7-3 and TRBJ2-1; the match to TRBD2 covers 10 bases. Germline V gene lookup returns CDR1 SGHTA and CDR2 FQGTGA. The CDR3 spans 15 residues. With 2 bases clipped from V and 4 bases from J, the junction kept 2 bases outside the gene matches. Written as DNA, the CDR3 is TGTGCCAGCAGCTTAGTAGCGGGGGGATACAATGAGCAGTTCTTC. Translating gives CASSLVAGGYNEQFF.

V usage is TRBV7-2 and J usage is TRBJ2-5; no clear D. Trimming took off 5 bases at V and 5 bases at J, with 12 bases between the two ends. This CDR3 is 13 amino acids long. In germline, CDR1 is SGHTA, CDR2 FQGNSA. CDR3 nucleotide sequence: TGTGCCAGCAGCCCCGGCCGGGTGGAGACCCAGTACTTC. Protein sequence: CASSPGRVETQYF.

This chain uses TRBV9 with TRBJ2-2, with TRBD1 matching 7 bases. CDR1 is SGDLS, CDR2 YYNGEE, per germline. This CDR3 spans 17 amino acids. The V gene end was trimmed by 0 bases and the J gene end by 1 base; junction bases not matched to a gene: 6. The CDR3 DNA sequence: TGTGCCAGCAGCGTAGCTCGGGACAGCGAGAACACCGGGGAGCTGTTTTTT. Its translation is CASSVARDSENTGELFF.

The rearrangement uses TRBV7-9 and TRBJ2-5; 8 bases map to TRBD2. Trimming at V came to 2 bases and at J to 5 bases, leaving 7 bases not matched to a gene. The CDR3 totals 15 residues. CDR1 SEHNR and CDR2 FQNEAQ come from the germline V gene (reference sequence). The CDR3 nucleotides read TGTGCCAGCAGCTTACGGGGGGGGCAGGGGGAGACCCAGTACTTC. Translated, it gives CASSLRGGQGETQYF.

A single count supports this clone. The chain combines TRBV20-1 with TRBJ2-2; TRBD2 is a possible D gene (5 bases). The CDR3 runs to 11 residues. The germline gives CDR1 DFQATT, CDR2 SNEGSKA (reference sequence). The ends were cut back, 6 bases at V and 5 bases at J, with 7 bases in the middle. The CDR3 DNA is TGCAGTGCCCGGGATACCGGGGAGCTGTTTTTT. This translates into CSARDTGELFF.